This T cell receptor (beta chain) was identified in a study of T cells expressing NK-cell markers. About the research overall: Serological testing identified seven of the eight sequenced donors as HCMV-seropositive and one as seronegative.

With the 5' RACE reads reprocessed, TCRdb shows one record per CDR3 protein and no DNA. The sample totals a few hundred thousand distinct CDR3 sequences; its top ten clones hold roughly 5.2%. This CDR3 has 13 residues. Germline CDR1 and CDR2: SNHLY and FYNNEI. The sequence derives from a man aged 18-70 years in good health. Sequenced material: blood T cells: a sorted CD56 or NKG2C T cell subset, CD4+ or CD8+ T cells, or bulk PBMC T cells (not recorded which). The rearrangement uses TRBV2 and TRBJ2-5; the TCRdb call, TRBD1, lacks DNA for checking. CDR3 amino acids: CASSERPEETQYF.